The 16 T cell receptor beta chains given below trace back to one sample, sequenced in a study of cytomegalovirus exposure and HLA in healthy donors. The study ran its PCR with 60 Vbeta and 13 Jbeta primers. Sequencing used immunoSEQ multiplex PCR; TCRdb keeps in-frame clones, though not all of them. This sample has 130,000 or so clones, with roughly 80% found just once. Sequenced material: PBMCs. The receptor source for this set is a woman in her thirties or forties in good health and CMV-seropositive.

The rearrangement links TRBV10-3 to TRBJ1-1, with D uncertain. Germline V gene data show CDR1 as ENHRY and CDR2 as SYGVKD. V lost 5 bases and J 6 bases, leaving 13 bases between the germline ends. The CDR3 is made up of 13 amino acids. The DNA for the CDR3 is TGTGCCATCAGTTGGCAGGCCGGGGCTGAAGCTTTCTTT. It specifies CAISWQAGAEAFF.

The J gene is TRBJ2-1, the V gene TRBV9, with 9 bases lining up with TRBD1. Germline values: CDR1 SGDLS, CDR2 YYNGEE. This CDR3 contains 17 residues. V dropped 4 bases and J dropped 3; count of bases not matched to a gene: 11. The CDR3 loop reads CASSTRTGEPRYNEQFF. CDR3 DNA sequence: TGTGCCAGCAGCACACGGACAGGGGAGCCCCGCTACAATGAGCAGTTCTTC.

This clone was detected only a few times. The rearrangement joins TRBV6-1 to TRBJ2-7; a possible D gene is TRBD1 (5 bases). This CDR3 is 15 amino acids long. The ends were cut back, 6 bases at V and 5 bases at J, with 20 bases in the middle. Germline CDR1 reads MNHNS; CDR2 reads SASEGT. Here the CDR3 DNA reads TGTGCCAGCAGCAGGGCGCTGGGCCAGAGCGACGAGCAGTACTTC. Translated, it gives CASSRALGQSDEQYF.

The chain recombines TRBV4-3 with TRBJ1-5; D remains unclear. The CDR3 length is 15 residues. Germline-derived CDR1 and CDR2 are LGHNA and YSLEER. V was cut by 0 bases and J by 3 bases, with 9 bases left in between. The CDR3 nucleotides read TGCGCCAGCAGCCAAGAAAGGAGGAACAATCAGCCCCAGCATTTT. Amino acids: CASSQERRNNQPQHF.

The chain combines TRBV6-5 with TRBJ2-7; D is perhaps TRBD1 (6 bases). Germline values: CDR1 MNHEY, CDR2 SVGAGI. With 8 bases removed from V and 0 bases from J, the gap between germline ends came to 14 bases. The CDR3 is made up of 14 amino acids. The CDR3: CASRTGPPSYEQYF. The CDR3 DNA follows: TGTGCCAGCCGAACAGGGCCTCCCTCCTACGAGCAGTACTTC.

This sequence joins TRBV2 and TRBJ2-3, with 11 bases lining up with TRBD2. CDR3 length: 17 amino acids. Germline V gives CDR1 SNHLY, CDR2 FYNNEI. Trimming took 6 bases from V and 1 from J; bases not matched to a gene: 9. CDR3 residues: CASRTRGLAVGTDTQYF. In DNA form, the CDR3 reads TGTGCCAGCAGGACTAGGGGACTAGCGGTCGGCACAGATACGCAGTATTTT.

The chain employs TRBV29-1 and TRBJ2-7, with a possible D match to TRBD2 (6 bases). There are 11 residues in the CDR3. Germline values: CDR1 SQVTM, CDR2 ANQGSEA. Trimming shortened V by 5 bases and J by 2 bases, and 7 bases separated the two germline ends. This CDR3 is CSVQRAYEQYF. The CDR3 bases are TGCAGCGTTCAGCGGGCCTACGAGCAGTACTTC.

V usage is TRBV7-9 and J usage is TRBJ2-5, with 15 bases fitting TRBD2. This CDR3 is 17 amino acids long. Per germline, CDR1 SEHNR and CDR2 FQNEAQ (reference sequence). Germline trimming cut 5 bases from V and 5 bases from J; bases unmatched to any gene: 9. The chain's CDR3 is CASSAGLAGGVAETQYF. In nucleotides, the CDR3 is TGTGCCAGCAGCGCGGGACTAGCGGGAGGTGTGGCCGAGACCCAGTACTTC.

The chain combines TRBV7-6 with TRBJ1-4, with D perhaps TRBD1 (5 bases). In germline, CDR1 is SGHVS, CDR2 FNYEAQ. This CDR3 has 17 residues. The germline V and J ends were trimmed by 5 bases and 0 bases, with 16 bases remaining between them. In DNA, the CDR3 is TGTGCCAGCAGCCTCATGGGGCAGATTACAACTAATGAAAAACTGTTTTTT. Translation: CASSLMGQITTNEKLFF.

The CDR3 here is CASSQEGSGTGTGELFF. The DNA for the CDR3 is TGCGCCAGCAGCCAAGAGGGGTCCGGGACTGGAACCGGGGAGCTGTTTTTT. The chain is built from TRBV4-1 and TRBJ2-2, with D tentatively TRBD2 (6 bases). The CDR3 covers 17 residues. Germline CDR1 reads MGHRA; CDR2 reads YSYEKL. The V gene lost 0 bases and the J gene lost 5 bases, with 16 bases spanning the gap.

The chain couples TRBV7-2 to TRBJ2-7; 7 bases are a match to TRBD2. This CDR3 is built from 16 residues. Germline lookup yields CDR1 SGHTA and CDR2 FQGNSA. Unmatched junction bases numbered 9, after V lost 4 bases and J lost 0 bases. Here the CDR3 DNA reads TGTGCCAGCAGCTCCGGCCTGCTAGCGGACTCCTACGAGCAGTACTTC. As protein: CASSSGLLADSYEQYF.

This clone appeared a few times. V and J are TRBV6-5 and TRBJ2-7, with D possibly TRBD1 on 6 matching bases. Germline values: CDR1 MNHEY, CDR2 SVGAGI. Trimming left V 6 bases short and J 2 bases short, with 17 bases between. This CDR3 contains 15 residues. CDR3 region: CASSPGDTRTYEQYF. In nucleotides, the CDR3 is TGTGCCAGCAGCCCCGGGGACACGAGGACCTACGAGCAGTACTTC.

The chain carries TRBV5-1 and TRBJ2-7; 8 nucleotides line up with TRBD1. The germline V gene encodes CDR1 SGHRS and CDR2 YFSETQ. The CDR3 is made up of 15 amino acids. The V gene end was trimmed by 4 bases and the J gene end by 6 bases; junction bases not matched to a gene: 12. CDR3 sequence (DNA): TGCGCCAGCAGCACTAGTGTCGACAGGGGCAGCGAGCAGTACTTC. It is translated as CASSTSVDRGSEQYF.

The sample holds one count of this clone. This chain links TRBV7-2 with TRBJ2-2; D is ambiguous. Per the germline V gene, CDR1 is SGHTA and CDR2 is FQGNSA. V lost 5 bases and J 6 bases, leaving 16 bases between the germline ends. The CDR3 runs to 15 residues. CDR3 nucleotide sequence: TGTGCCAGCAGCCCCCGGTGGCGGTCCTCCGGGGAGCTGTTTTTT. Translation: CASSPRWRSSGELFF.

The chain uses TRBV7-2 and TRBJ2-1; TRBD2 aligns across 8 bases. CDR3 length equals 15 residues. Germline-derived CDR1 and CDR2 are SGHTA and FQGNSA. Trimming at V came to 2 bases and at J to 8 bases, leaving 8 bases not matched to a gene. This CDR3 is CASSLRVSGSDEQFF. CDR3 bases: TGTGCCAGCAGCTTAAGGGTGAGCGGGAGTGATGAGCAGTTCTTC.

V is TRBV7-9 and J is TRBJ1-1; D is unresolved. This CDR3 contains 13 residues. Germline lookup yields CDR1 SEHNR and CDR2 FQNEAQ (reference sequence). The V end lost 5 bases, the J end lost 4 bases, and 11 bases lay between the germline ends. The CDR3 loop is CASSRRMGTEAFF. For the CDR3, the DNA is TGTGCCAGCAGCCGGCGGATGGGCACTGAAGCTTTCTTT.